The 14 T cell receptor beta chains presented below share a single source sample, sequenced in a study of CD8 T cells in Susac syndrome. An input of roughly 0.5 to 1 ug of RNA was subjected to reverse transcription using random hexamers. From the immunoSEQ multiplex PCR reads, TCRdb called clonotypes with MiXCR, one entry per CDR3 protein. The repertoire consists of about 52,000 distinct CDR3 sequences, with 85% to 95% occurring once and the leading ten covering roughly 0.5%. Specimen: CD8+ T cells from PBMCs. The source is a human donor with multiple sclerosis.

This clonotype was counted a single time. The rearrangement uses TRBV18 and TRBJ2-7; possible D gene TRBD1, 5 bases. V was trimmed by 2 bases and J by 6 bases, leaving 14 bases between them. In germline, CDR1 is KGHSH, CDR2 LQKENI. The CDR3 has 14 residues. The CDR3, as DNA: TGTGCCAGCTCACCAGAGGAGTGGGGCGGCGAGCAGTACTTC. Residues: CASSPEEWGGEQYF.

This sequence joins TRBV20-1 and TRBJ1-5; D unclear. Germline values: CDR1 DFQATT, CDR2 SNEGSKA (reference sequence). This CDR3 has 12 residues. V was pared by 0 bases and J by 2 bases, with 2 bases between. Here the CDR3 DNA reads TGCAGTGCTAGAGATGGCAATCAGCCCCAGCATTTT. Protein sequence: CSARDGNQPQHF.

This clonotype appeared once. The genes are TRBV11-3 and TRBJ1-2; perhaps TRBD1 as D (6 bases). Trimming shortened V by 7 bases and J by 6 bases, and 15 bases separated the two germline ends. Per the germline V gene, CDR1 is SGHNT and CDR2 is YENEEA. The CDR3 has 13 amino acids. For the CDR3, the DNA is TGTGCCAGCACCCAGAGGGGGTTTGATGGCTACACCTTC. Translated, it gives CASTQRGFDGYTF. The complete variable domain, with remaining parts taken from reference TRBV11-3 and TRBJ1-2, reads EAGVVQSPRYKIIEKKQPVAFWCNPISGHNTLYWYLQNLGQGPELLIRYENEEAVDDSQLPKDRFSAERLKGVDSTLKIQPAELGDSAVYLCASTQRGFDGYTFGSGTRLTVV.

The V call is TRBV4-3, the J call TRBJ2-6; TRBD2 matches 11 bases. V gave up 1 base and J gave up 3 bases; unmatched junction bases: 2. CDR1 is LGHNA and CDR2 is YSLEER in the germline V gene. This CDR3 spans 17 amino acids. The CDR3 DNA reads TGCGCCAGCAGCCAAGCGCTAGCGGGGGGTGGGGCCAACGTCCTGACTTTC. This translates into CASSQALAGGGANVLTF.

In DNA, the CDR3 is TGCGCCAGCAGCCAAGTACGGGGGGTGAGGGAGCAGTACTTC. It translates to CASSQVRGVREQYF. The V call is TRBV4-3, the J call TRBJ2-7, with 7 bases that match TRBD2. Germline-derived CDR1 and CDR2 are LGHNA and YSLEER. The CDR3 totals 14 residues. Trimming cost V 1 base and J 7 bases; bases outside gene matches: 7.

J is TRBJ1-5 and V is TRBV29-1; D is ambiguous. Germline-derived CDR1 and CDR2 are SQVTM and ANQGSEA. V was cut by 4 bases and J by 0 bases, with 13 bases left in between. The CDR3 extends over 15 amino acids. The CDR3 region is CSVALGFSSNQPQHF. As DNA, the CDR3 is TGCAGCGTTGCCTTAGGTTTTTCTAGCAATCAGCCCCAGCATTTT.

This rearrangement joins TRBV29-1 to TRBJ2-7; no clear D. Germline V gene lookup returns CDR1 SQVTM and CDR2 ANQGSEA. CDR3 length equals 11 residues. The V end was cut by 4 bases, the J end by 3 bases, with 7 bases between. Here the CDR3 reads CSVVENYEQYF. CDR3 sequence (DNA): TGCAGCGTTGTTGAGAACTACGAGCAGTACTTC.

The chain recombines TRBV15 with TRBJ2-5; the match to TRBD1 covers 7 bases. Germline CDR1 and CDR2: LNHNV and YYDKDF (reference sequence). The CDR3 has 15 amino acids. J lost 4 bases, V lost 3 bases, and 8 bases had no gene match. CDR3 nucleotides: TGTGCCACCAGCAGGGCAGACAGGGTCGCAGAGACCCAGTACTTC. Its translation: CATSRADRVAETQYF. The whole variable domain, filled in from reference TRBV15 and TRBJ2-5, reads DAMVIQNPRYQVTQFGKPVTLSCSQTLNHNVMYWYQQKSSQAPKLLFHYYDKDFNNEADTPDNFQSRRPNTSFCFLDIRSPGLGDTAMYLCATSRADRVAETQYFGPGTRLLVL.

The chain has TRBV19 and TRBJ2-7; 7 nucleotides line up with TRBD1. V gave up 5 bases and J gave up 1 base; unmatched junction bases: 5. The CDR3 sequence is 14 residues long. Germline V gene lookup returns CDR1 LNHDA and CDR2 SQIVND (reference sequence). CDR3 nucleotide sequence: TGTGCCAGTAGTTACGGACAGGTTTCCTACGAGCAGTACTTC. The encoded protein is CASSYGQVSYEQYF. Based on the CDR3 plus reference TRBV19 and TRBJ2-7, the full variable domain is DGGITQSPKYLFRKEGQNVTLSCEQNLNHDAMYWYRQDPGQGLRLIYYSQIVNDFQKGDIAEGYSVSREKKESFPLTVTSAQKNPTAFYLCASSYGQVSYEQYFGPGTRLTVT.

The rearrangement joins TRBV3-1 to TRBJ2-3, with TRBD2 matching over 12 bases. J was trimmed by 2 bases and V by 0 bases; bases with no gene match: 15. The CDR3 covers 21 residues. Looked up from germline, CDR1 is LGHDT and CDR2 is YNNKEL (reference sequence). The CDR3 spells CASSQEWWFRLAGDYTDTQYF. The CDR3 bases are TGTGCCAGCAGCCAAGAGTGGTGGTTCAGACTAGCGGGGGATTACACAGATACGCAGTATTTT.

The gene calls are TRBV7-9 and TRBJ1-6; D is undetermined. The CDR3 is 14 amino acids. V lost 5 bases and J 7 bases, leaving 12 bases between the germline ends. The germline gives CDR1 SEHNR, CDR2 FQNEAQ (reference sequence). This CDR3 is CASSPRPLNSPLHF. CDR3 DNA: TGTGCCAGCAGCCCTCGGCCTTTGAATTCACCCCTCCACTTT.

The chain links TRBV4-1 to TRBJ2-3; 8 nucleotides agree with TRBD1. Trimming took 1 base from V and 2 from J; bases not matched to a gene: 8. This CDR3 is built from 17 residues. Germline lookup yields CDR1 MGHRA and CDR2 YSYEKL. As DNA, the CDR3 is TGCGCCAGCAGCCAAGTTACAGGGGGTATGAACACAGATACGCAGTATTTT. Translated: CASSQVTGGMNTDTQYF.

The chain carries TRBV2 and TRBJ1-1; D not certain. The CDR3 totals 11 residues. Trimming left V 7 bases short and J 3 bases short, with 6 bases between. CDR1 is SNHLY, CDR2 FYNNEI, per germline. CDR3 region: CASTWYTEAFF. CDR3 sequence (DNA): TGTGCCAGCACCTGGTACACTGAAGCTTTCTTT.

This chain joins TRBV20-1 and TRBJ2-5, with D perhaps matching TRBD2 (5 bases). Trimming cost V 0 bases and J 7 bases, with 18 bases left between them. The CDR3 runs to 15 residues. CDR1 is DFQATT and CDR2 is SNEGSKA in the germline V gene (reference sequence). The CDR3 nucleotides are TGCAGTGCTAGAGATGGAGGCGGGTCCAAGATGACCCAGTACTTC. Protein sequence: CSARDGGGSKMTQYF.